The clone carrying this TCR beta chain was observed a single time. What it recognizes is unknown. The data were taken from a study of T cell clones after liver transplantation. Sequencing was performed with immunoSEQ multiplex PCR; in TCRdb, only in-frame clones are kept and a portion is missing. In the table there are roughly 74,000 clones, around 80% of which are singletons. This CDR3 is 12 amino acids long. The V gene's germline CDR1 is MNHNS and CDR2 SASEGT. The V and J ends lost 6 bases and 4 bases respectively, with 8 bases between them. General study points: Low donor cell numbers restricted donor-reactive repertoire measurement in a couple of subjects.

The source is a human donor who received a liver transplant. This specimen was CD4+ T cells from blood, taken before liver transplant. This rearrangement joins TRBV6-1 to TRBJ2-3; D gene unclear. The CDR3 coding sequence is TGTGCCAGCAGCCCTCGGGCAGATACGCAGTATTTT. It specifies CASSPRADTQYF.